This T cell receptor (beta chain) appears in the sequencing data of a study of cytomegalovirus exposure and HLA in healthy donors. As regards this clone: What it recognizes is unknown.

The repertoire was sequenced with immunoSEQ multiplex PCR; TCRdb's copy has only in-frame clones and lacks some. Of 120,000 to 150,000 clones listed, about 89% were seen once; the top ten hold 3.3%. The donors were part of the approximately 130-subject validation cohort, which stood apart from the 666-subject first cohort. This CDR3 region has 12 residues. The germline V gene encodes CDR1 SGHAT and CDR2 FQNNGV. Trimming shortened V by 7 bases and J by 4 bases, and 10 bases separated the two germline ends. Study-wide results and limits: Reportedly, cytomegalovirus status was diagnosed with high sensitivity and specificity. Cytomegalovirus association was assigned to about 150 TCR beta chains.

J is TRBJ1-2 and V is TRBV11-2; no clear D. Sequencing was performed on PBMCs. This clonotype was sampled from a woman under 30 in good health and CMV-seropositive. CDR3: CASTIGGYGYTF. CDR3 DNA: TGTGCCAGCACCATTGGAGGCTATGGCTACACCTTC.